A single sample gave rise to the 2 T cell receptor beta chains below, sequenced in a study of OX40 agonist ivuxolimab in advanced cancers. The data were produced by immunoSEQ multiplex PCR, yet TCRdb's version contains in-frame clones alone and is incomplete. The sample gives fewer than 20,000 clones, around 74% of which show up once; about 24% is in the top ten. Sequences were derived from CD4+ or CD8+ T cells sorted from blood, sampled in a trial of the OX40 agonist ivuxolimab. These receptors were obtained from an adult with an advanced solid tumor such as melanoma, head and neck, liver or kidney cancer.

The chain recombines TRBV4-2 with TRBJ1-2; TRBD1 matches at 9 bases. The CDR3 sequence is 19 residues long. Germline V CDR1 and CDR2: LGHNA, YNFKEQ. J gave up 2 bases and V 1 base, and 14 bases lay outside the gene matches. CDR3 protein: CASSQGQGEAGGGNYGYTF. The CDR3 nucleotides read TGTGCCAGCAGCCAAGGACAGGGGGAAGCAGGTGGTGGGAACTATGGCTACACCTTC.

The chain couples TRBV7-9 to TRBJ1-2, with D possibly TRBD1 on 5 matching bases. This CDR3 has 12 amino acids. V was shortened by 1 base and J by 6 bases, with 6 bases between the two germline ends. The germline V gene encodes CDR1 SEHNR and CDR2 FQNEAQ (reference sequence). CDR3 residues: CASSLGGDGYTF. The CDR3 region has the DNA TGTGCCAGCAGCTTAGGAGGGGATGGCTACACCTTC.